This T cell receptor (gamma chain) was recovered during a study of Vδ1+ human thymocytes. Whole-study findings and limits: The authors advised highly purified populations and single-cell validation. Thymic TRG and TRD repertoires appeared highly polyclonal. Unlike peripheral blood Vdelta1+ controls, thymic delta-chain sequences included about 20% Vdelta2 and few Vdelta3.

This clone was detected only once. Its target is not known. Extracted RNA was reverse transcribed into cDNA. The CDR3 regions were amplified by multiplex PCR from V-gene primers to a constant-region primer. TCRdb re-called clones from the multiplex PCR reads using CATT. This table holds tens of thousands of gamma-chain clones, around a fifth found once. Thymocytes were sorted as CD3+ TCRVdelta1+ TCRVdelta2- after alphabeta T cell depletion. Between roughly 98% and 99.6% of sorted thymocytes were Vdelta1+. The CDR3 contains 12 residues. The V segment lost 0 bases and the J segment 15 bases; nucleotides outside the gene matches: 11. Germline CDR1 and CDR2: VINAFY and YDVSNSKD.

This receptor was identified in a boy in the first two years of life who had congenital heart surgery. The sequenced material came from Vdelta1+ gamma-delta thymocytes from the thymus. Subset here: FACS-sorted CD3+ TCRalphabeta- TCRVdelta1+ TCRVdelta2- thymocytes. The chain has TRGV5 and TRGJ1 or TRGJ2. The CDR3 sequence: CATWDRPGVGLF. The CDR3 nucleotides are TGTGCCACCTGGGACAGGCCTGGGGTTGGACTCTTT.